Below, 7 T cell receptor beta chains from the same sample are listed, as sequenced in a study of shared clonotypes between healthy human individuals. Some clones are missing from TCRdb's copy, which holds only in-frame ones; the method was immunoSEQ multiplex PCR. The repertoire holds 2 million or so clones, with around 95% as singletons. The specimen was naive CD4+ T cells sorted from blood. The subset is: CD45RA+ positively selected. These TCRs come from a man between 18 and 35 years old in good health.

This chain connects TRBV7-6 to TRBJ2-4; D unresolved. V lost 1 base and J lost 2, with 12 bases in between. This CDR3 contains 16 residues. Germline CDR1 SGHVS, CDR2 FNYEAQ. As DNA, the CDR3 is TGTGCCAGCAGCTTAGATCCGGGCAGACCCAAAAACATTCAGTACTTC. Residues: CASSLDPGRPKNIQYF.

The rearrangement joins TRBV11-1 to TRBJ1-1; 7 nucleotides align to TRBD1. This CDR3 is 13 amino acids long. Germline CDR1 and CDR2: SGHAT and FQDESV (reference sequence). The trim removed 5 bases at V and 5 bases at J, leaving 5 bases unmatched. The CDR3 region is CASSGSQGTEAFF. The CDR3 coding sequence is TGTGCCAGCAGCGGGTCACAGGGGACTGAAGCTTTCTTT.

The V call is TRBV2, the J call TRBJ1-4; a possible D gene is TRBD1 (5 bases). V lost 1 base, J lost 4 bases, and 10 bases lay in between. The CDR3 has 15 residues. Germline V gives CDR1 SNHLY, CDR2 FYNNEI. The CDR3 DNA is TGTGCCAGCAGTGAAGGCCAGGGCTTTAATGAAAAACTGTTTTTT. Its translation: CASSEGQGFNEKLFF. Variable domain in full (rest from reference TRBV2 and TRBJ1-4): EPEVTQTPSHQVTQMGQEVILRCVPISNHLYFYWYRQILGQKVEFLVSFYNNEISEKSEIFDDQFSVERPDGSNFTLKIRSTKLEDSAMYFCASSEGQGFNEKLFFGSGTQLSVL.

CDR3 DNA: TGTGCCAGCTCACCATTAAGCGGGAGGGCCGGTGATACGCAGTATTTT. Its translation is CASSPLSGRAGDTQYF. This sequence joins TRBV18 and TRBJ2-3; TRBD2 matches at 10 bases. The CDR3 is made up of 16 amino acids. Germline CDR1 KGHSH, CDR2 LQKENI. Trimming removed 2 bases from V and 6 bases from J; junction bases left unmatched: 8.

This clone was recorded only once. The V call is TRBV6-1, the J call TRBJ2-7; D is tentatively TRBD1 or TRBD2 (6 bases each). CDR1 MNHNS and CDR2 SASEGT come from the germline V gene. Trimming left V 10 bases short and J 6 bases short, with 19 bases between. This CDR3 is built from 13 residues. CDR3 sequence: CATVLPGAAEQYF. In nucleotides, the CDR3 is TGTGCCACCGTATTGCCGGGGGCGGCCGAGCAGTACTTC.

This chain uses TRBV4-3 with TRBJ2-1; tentatively, D is TRBD2 (5 bases). The V end lost 0 bases, the J end lost 9 bases, and 9 bases lay between the germline ends. The CDR3 runs 13 residues. Germline V gene sequence: CDR1 LGHNA, CDR2 YSLEER. The CDR3 spells CASSQEGAREQFF. Here the CDR3 DNA reads TGCGCCAGCAGCCAAGAGGGAGCGCGTGAGCAGTTCTTC.

This clone has a single count. The J gene is TRBJ1-1, the V gene TRBV15, with D unresolved. V gave up 1 base and J gave up 5 bases, with 8 bases separating them. This CDR3 region has 13 residues. Germline lookup yields CDR1 LNHNV and CDR2 YYDKDF (reference sequence). The chain's CDR3 is CATSRAPPTEAFF. CDR3 bases: TGTGCCACCAGCAGAGCCCCTCCGACTGAAGCTTTCTTT.